The 28 T cell receptor beta chains presented below share a single source sample, sequenced in a study of cytomegalovirus exposure and HLA in healthy donors. Clones were sequenced by immunoSEQ multiplex PCR, and TCRdb holds only the in-frame ones, with some missing. The table has about 79,000 clones, under 95% seen once. Sequencing was carried out using PBMCs. These receptors all come from a woman under 40 in good health and CMV-seronegative.

The rearrangement uses TRBV7-3 and TRBJ1-2, with a possible D match to TRBD1 (5 bases). Germline V lookup: CDR1 SGHTA, CDR2 FQGTGA. Between the trimmed V and J ends, which lost 4 bases and 10 bases, there was a span of 16 bases. This CDR3 spans 13 amino acids. CDR3 nucleotides: TGTGCCAGCAGCTCCGGACATGTATCTACCTACACCTTC. Protein sequence: CASSSGHVSTYTF.

The chain links TRBV5-4 to TRBJ2-1; 9 bases agree with TRBD1. Trimming at V came to 0 bases and at J to 7 bases, leaving 5 bases not matched to a gene. The CDR3 runs 15 residues. Germline loops: CDR1 SGHNT, CDR2 YYREEE (reference sequence). The CDR3 region has the DNA TGTGCCAGCAGCTTGGTACTCGGACAGGGGAATGAGCAGTTCTTC. Translation gives CASSLVLGQGNEQFF.

The CDR3 here is CASSIEARGSYNEQFF. CDR3 nucleotides: TGTGCCAGTAGTATTGAAGCCAGGGGCTCGTACAATGAGCAGTTCTTC. This chain connects TRBV19 to TRBJ2-1; TRBD1 is a possible D gene (6 bases). V lost 3 bases to trimming and J lost 4 bases, with 16 bases between them. In germline, CDR1 is LNHDA, CDR2 SQIVND (reference sequence). This CDR3 spans 16 amino acids.

The chain combines TRBV2 with TRBJ2-3; 8 nucleotides agree with TRBD1. V shed 6 bases, J shed 1 base, and the junction held 0 bases outside the gene matches. The CDR3 is 13 residues long. CDR1 is SNHLY and CDR2 is FYNNEI in the germline V gene. The CDR3 sequence: CASRGQGTDTQYF. CDR3 in DNA: TGTGCCAGCAGGGGACAGGGCACAGATACGCAGTATTTT.

This clone has a single count. The chain is built from TRBV6-6 and TRBJ1-1; TRBD1 aligns across 10 bases. The trim removed 3 bases at V and 0 bases at J, leaving 4 bases unmatched. The germline V gene encodes CDR1 MNHNY and CDR2 SVGAGI (reference sequence). This CDR3 spans 16 amino acids. CDR3 sequence: CASSYGQGELNTEAFF. Written as DNA, the CDR3 is TGTGCCAGCAGTTATGGACAGGGGGAGTTGAACACTGAAGCTTTCTTT.

This clone was seen just once. The J gene is TRBJ2-7, the V gene TRBV4-1; TRBD2 matches 7 bases. V lost 1 base, J lost 0 bases, and 0 bases stayed unmatched. The CDR3 sequence is 14 residues long. Germline CDR1 and CDR2: MGHRA and YSYEKL. CDR3 sequence: CASSQGGSSYEQYF. The CDR3 region has the DNA TGCGCCAGCAGCCAAGGCGGGAGCTCCTACGAGCAGTACTTC.

The chain employs TRBV4-2 and TRBJ2-3; D remains ambiguous. V lost 5 bases, J lost 2 bases, and 8 bases lay in between. Germline V gene lookup returns CDR1 LGHNA and CDR2 YNFKEQ. The CDR3 is made up of 13 amino acids. DNA of the CDR3: TGTGCCAGCAGCTACCGGTACACAGATACGCAGTATTTT. This gives the protein CASSYRYTDTQYF.

V gene TRBV6-5 combines with J gene TRBJ2-1; TRBD2 agrees at 12 bases. Germline V gene data show CDR1 as MNHEY and CDR2 as SVGAGI. The V gene end was trimmed by 0 bases and the J gene end by 7 bases; junction bases not matched to a gene: 4. The CDR3 loop spans 16 amino acids. CDR3 DNA sequence: TGTGCCAGCAGTTACTCTCCTAGCGGGGGGGATAATGAGCAGTTCTTC. Translation: CASSYSPSGGDNEQFF.

Only one count was recorded for this clone. This chain connects TRBV5-1 to TRBJ2-3; 10 nucleotides line up with TRBD2. Germline CDR1 reads SGHRS; CDR2 reads YFSETQ. J gave up 6 bases and V 0 bases, and 10 bases lay outside the gene matches. The CDR3 is 17 residues long. In DNA, the CDR3 is TGCGCCAGCAGCTTGGAACTAGCGGGGACCCGGAGGGATACGCAGTATTTT. It is translated as CASSLELAGTRRDTQYF.

This chain connects TRBV28 to TRBJ1-5, with TRBD1 matching over 7 bases. Germline V gene sequence: CDR1 MDHEN, CDR2 SYDVKM. This CDR3 has 16 amino acids. V shed 6 bases and J 9 bases; nucleotides not matched to a gene: 17. CDR3 DNA sequence: TGTGCCAGCAGAAGACAGGGTTTGCGCGACAATGCGCCCCAGCATTTT. Residues: CASRRQGLRDNAPQHF.

This chain joins TRBV7-3 and TRBJ2-1; 11 bases are shared with TRBD2. This CDR3 contains 15 residues. From germline, CDR1 is SGHTA and CDR2 FQGTGA. V dropped 5 bases and J dropped 8; count of bases not matched to a gene: 8. The CDR3 DNA follows: TGTGCCAGCAGCCACCTAGCGGGAGGCCGCGATGAGCAGTTCTTC. Translation gives CASSHLAGGRDEQFF.

The V and J genes are TRBV28 and TRBJ1-1, with D unclear. The germline V gene has CDR1 MDHEN and CDR2 SYDVKM. Deletions cut 4 bases from V and 0 bases from J, with 9 bases between. This CDR3 contains 14 residues. CDR3 sequence: CASSYSLMNTEAFF. The CDR3 coding sequence is TGTGCCAGCAGTTACAGCCTCATGAACACTGAAGCTTTCTTT.

The V and J genes are TRBV10-3 and TRBJ1-5, with 9 bases identical to TRBD1. CDR3 length: 15 residues. The germline V gene encodes CDR1 ENHRY and CDR2 SYGVKD. The J segment lost 6 bases and the V segment lost 3 bases, leaving 6 bases of the junction unmatched. Here the CDR3 reads CAISDQPTGGQPQHF. CDR3 DNA: TGTGCCATCAGTGACCAACCGACAGGGGGTCAGCCCCAGCATTTT.

This clone was counted between two and nine times. The V call is TRBV27, the J call TRBJ2-7; 7 nucleotides align to TRBD2. Per the germline V gene, CDR1 is MNHEY and CDR2 is SMNVEV (reference sequence). V was pared by 8 bases and J by 4 bases, with 11 bases of the junction left unmatched. CDR3 length: 14 amino acids. CDR3 residues: CASSLGGRGYEQYF. DNA of the CDR3: TGTGCCAGCTCCTTGGGAGGGAGAGGGTACGAGCAGTACTTC.

V is TRBV6-5 and J is TRBJ1-2; TRBD1 might be the D (5 bases). CDR3 length: 13 amino acids. V lost 5 bases, J lost 4 bases, and 11 bases lay in between. CDR1 MNHEY and CDR2 SVGAGI come from the germline V gene. CDR3 DNA sequence: TGTGCCAGCAGTAACGGGGGACTCTATGGCTACACCTTC. Translated, it gives CASSNGGLYGYTF.

CDR3 residues: CASSVGAGTSTDTQYF. The CDR3 nucleotides read TGTGCCAGCAGCGTAGGAGCGGGGACTAGCACAGATACGCAGTATTTT. The gene calls are TRBV9 and TRBJ2-3; 7 positions match TRBD2. V lost 0 bases and J lost 0; bases outside the gene matches: 4. From germline, CDR1 is SGDLS and CDR2 YYNGEE. The CDR3 extends over 16 amino acids.

The chain recombines TRBV4-3 with TRBJ2-1; weak D call: TRBD1 (7 bases). The ends were cut back, 0 bases at V and 10 bases at J, with 13 bases in the middle. The length of the CDR3 is 14 residues. Germline V gives CDR1 LGHNA, CDR2 YSLEER. This CDR3 is CASSQDTGDWEQFF. In nucleotides, the CDR3 is TGCGCCAGCAGCCAAGATACAGGGGACTGGGAGCAGTTCTTC.

The V and J genes are TRBV4-1 and TRBJ2-1, with 10 bases aligning to TRBD2. V gave up 1 base and J gave up 6 bases; unmatched junction bases: 6. CDR3 size: 16 residues. The germline V gene has CDR1 MGHRA and CDR2 YSYEKL. CDR3 sequence (DNA): TGCGCCAGCAGCCAAGGTCGCCCTAGCGGGGGCAATGAGCAGTTCTTC. It specifies CASSQGRPSGGNEQFF.

The chain combines TRBV27 with TRBJ2-1; D is possibly TRBD2 (6 bases). V gave up 4 bases and J gave up 3 bases, with 10 bases separating them. CDR1 is MNHEY and CDR2 is SMNVEV in the germline V gene (reference sequence). CDR3 length: 14 amino acids. CDR3 DNA sequence: TGTGCCAGCAGTTCGGGACTGGACTACAATGAGCAGTTCTTC. Translated, it gives CASSSGLDYNEQFF.

The chain links TRBV4-2 to TRBJ1-3, with D tentatively TRBD1 (5 bases). Trimming pared 4 bases from V and 0 bases from J, leaving 16 bases between. CDR1 is LGHNA and CDR2 is YNFKEQ in the germline V gene. The CDR3 totals 17 residues. DNA of the CDR3: TGTGCCAGCAGCCTCAACCACGACAGACCCTCTGGAAACACCATATATTTT. Encoded protein: CASSLNHDRPSGNTIYF.

The genes are TRBV6-6 and TRBJ2-7; no clear D gene. The CDR3 spans 13 residues. Germline assignment: CDR1 MNHNY and CDR2 SVGAGI (reference sequence). V was clipped by 10 bases and J by 0 bases, with 13 bases between them. CDR3 sequence (DNA): TGTGCCACCACTGCCTCGAGCTCCTACGAGCAGTACTTC. This gives the protein CATTASSSYEQYF.

The V and J genes are TRBV5-6 and TRBJ1-1, with a weak D call TRBD1 (5 bases). The CDR3 is 15 residues long. The V gene's germline CDR1 is SGHDT and CDR2 YYEEEE. V lost 0 bases and J 5 bases, leaving 14 bases between the germline ends. The CDR3 sequence is CASSLGPGYGTEAFF. The CDR3 nucleotides read TGTGCCAGCAGCTTGGGGCCAGGGTATGGGACTGAAGCTTTCTTT.

This chain joins TRBV6-1 and TRBJ2-7, with 9 positions matching TRBD1. Germline loops: CDR1 MNHNS, CDR2 SASEGT. J was trimmed by 4 bases and V by 6 bases; bases with no gene match: 7. The CDR3 covers 14 residues. CDR3 bases: TGTGCCAGCAGCGTGGCGGGACAGGGATACGAGCAGTACTTC. This encodes CASSVAGQGYEQYF.

This rearrangement joins TRBV5-6 to TRBJ2-7; no clear D. With 4 bases removed from V and 1 base from J, the gap between germline ends came to 3 bases. Germline V CDR1 and CDR2: SGHDT, YYEEEE. The CDR3 is 11 residues long. The chain's CDR3 is CASSRSYEQYF. For the CDR3, the DNA is TGTGCCAGCAGCCGGTCCTACGAGCAGTACTTC.

This sequence joins TRBV4-3 and TRBJ1-3, with 7 bases that match TRBD1. V lost 3 bases, J lost 4 bases, and 6 bases stayed unmatched. The CDR3 contains 15 residues. Germline-derived CDR1 and CDR2 are LGHNA and YSLEER. The CDR3 bases are TGCGCCAGCAGCCACACAGGGGCGCCGGGAAACACCATATATTTT. The encoded protein is CASSHTGAPGNTIYF.

The chain carries TRBV14 and TRBJ2-1; TRBD2 agrees at 11 bases. The junction had 4 bases not matched to a gene; V was cut back by 2 bases and J by 4 bases. Looked up from germline, CDR1 is SGHDN and CDR2 is FVKESK. This CDR3 is 16 amino acids long. For the CDR3, the DNA is TGTGCCAGCAGCCAAATGCGACTAGCGGGATACAATGAGCAGTTCTTC. This gives the protein CASSQMRLAGYNEQFF. Using reference TRBV14 and TRBJ2-1 for the parts outside the CDR3, the full variable domain is EAGVTQFPSHSVIEKGQTVTLRCDPISGHDNLYWYRRVMGKEIKFLLHFVKESKQDESGMPNNRFLAERTGGTYSTLKVQPAELEDSGVYFCASSQMRLAGYNEQFFGPGTRLTVL.

The V and J genes are TRBV6-5 and TRBJ1-2, with TRBD1 as a possible D gene (5 bases). V was trimmed by 0 bases and J by 7 bases, leaving 15 bases between them. The CDR3 totals 15 residues. From germline, CDR1 is MNHEY and CDR2 SVGAGI. The CDR3 sequence: CASSYSLGRGGGYTF. CDR3 DNA: TGTGCCAGCAGTTACTCGCTGGGGCGAGGTGGTGGCTACACCTTC.

This rearrangement joins TRBV12-5 to TRBJ1-1, with 8 bases that match TRBD1. This CDR3 region has 16 residues. In germline, CDR1 is LGHNT, CDR2 FRNRAP. Trimming removed 0 bases from V and 4 bases from J; junction bases left unmatched: 7. CDR3 sequence: CASGLVLGQGSTEAFF. The CDR3 coding sequence is TGTGCTAGTGGTTTGGTACTTGGACAGGGAAGCACTGAAGCTTTCTTT.